This TCR beta chain stems from a study of persistence of HIV-infected CD4 T cells. Cells were stimulated with overlapping HIV-1 Gag 15-mer peptides. Responding CD4+ T cells were sorted by upregulation of both CD40 ligand and CD69. Suppressive ART was started during chronic HIV-1 infection in these adults. The libraries were made with immunoSEQ version 4 in survey mode. Repertoires were generated with immunoSEQ multiplex PCR, while TCRdb's copy carries only in-frame clones and drops some. Seen here are about 20,000 clones, about 62% observed once, and the top ten hold 1.9%. Regarding this clone: Its target is unknown.

Study conclusions and caveats: CMV- and Gag-responding cells had lower TCRbeta richness than CD3/CD28-responding cells.

V lost 1 base and J lost 1, with 10 bases in between. Germline V gene data show CDR1 as LGHNA and CDR2 as YNFKEQ. The CDR3 has 15 residues. This clonotype was obtained from an adult woman with HIV who was CMV-seropositive. Source: CD4+ T cells sorted from PBMCs after 18-hour stimulation, taken from a patient who received antiretroviral therapy. The V gene is TRBV4-2, the J gene TRBJ2-5, with D unresolved. In DNA form, the CDR3 reads TGTGCCAGCAGCCAAGCTCCACCACCCCAAGAGACCCAGTACTTC. Amino acids: CASSQAPPPQETQYF.